This T cell receptor (beta chain) originates from a study of shared clonotypes between healthy human individuals. The study, taken as a whole, reports: Relative to their counterparts shared across all four donors, non-shared clonotypes exhibited diminished generation probabilities.

Germline assignment: CDR1 GTSNPN and CDR2 SVGIG (reference sequence). V was pared by 5 bases and J by 7 bases, with 15 bases between. The CDR3 covers 13 residues. In the original analysis: ImmunoSEQ junction-only sequences lacked quality scores, so their filtering differed. Repertoires were generated with immunoSEQ multiplex PCR, while TCRdb's copy carries only in-frame clones and drops some. V, J and clone size are those of that table, while D and trimming were read from the DNA. The table has about 1 million clones, 75% seen once; the top ten hold 1.5%. Comments on this clone: Its target is not known.

This sequence joins TRBV30 and TRBJ1-3; no definite D call. Sequenced material: memory CD4+ T cells sorted from blood. This sample's subset: CD45RA-negative fraction. This sequence originates from a man between 18 and 29 years old in good health. The CDR3, as DNA: TGTGCCTGGGGTGACAAGAAGGGTAACACCATATATTTT. It translates to CAWGDKKGNTIYF.